These T cell receptor beta chains were read from a single sample in a study of spatial heterogeneity in lung cancer. From the 5' RACE reads, TCRdb called clonotypes with MiXCR, one entry per CDR3 protein. The sample lists under 100,000 distinct CDR3 sequences, about 9.4% seen once, with 6.5% to 8.5% in the top ten. The specimen comprised PBMCs, sampled at surgery. All receptors come from a male donor with early-stage non-small cell lung cancer. Both conserved end residues are part of each CDR3. Each record gives: clone size, D gene, CDR3 length, J gene, V gene, CDR3 DNA, CDR3 protein. D genes are given only for firm matches. Not every row has a clone size; where given, it reads once, few, many or a size class.

abundance: many; d_gene: TRBD2; len: 12; j_gene: TRBJ2-1; v_gene: TRBV11-2; CDR3nt: TGTGCCAGCAGTATAGCGGGAGATGAGCAGTTCTTC; CDR3aa: CASSIAGDEQFF
abundance: many; d_gene: -; len: 16; j_gene: TRBJ1-2; v_gene: TRBV28; CDR3nt: TGTGCCAGCAGTCCCCCTGGGCAGGGTGGGAACTATGGCTACACCTTC; CDR3aa: CASSPPGQGGNYGYTF
abundance: -; d_gene: TRBD1; len: 12; j_gene: TRBJ2-3; v_gene: TRBV20-1; CDR3nt: TGCAGTGCCCGGACAGGGGGCAATACGCGGTATTTT; CDR3aa: CSARTGGNTRYF
abundance: many; d_gene: -; len: 12; j_gene: TRBJ2-5; v_gene: TRBV29-1; CDR3nt: TGCAGCGTTGAAGAGGTTGGAGAGACCCAGTACTTC; CDR3aa: CSVEEVGETQYF
abundance: few; d_gene: -; len: 12; j_gene: TRBJ1-5; v_gene: TRBV6-2/TRBV6-3; CDR3nt: TGTGCCAGCAGCGAAGGGGCGCGGCCCCAGCATTTT; CDR3aa: CASSEGARPQHF
abundance: many; d_gene: TRBD2; len: 17; j_gene: TRBJ2-3; v_gene: TRBV3-1; CDR3nt: TGTGCCAGCAGCCAAGGGCTAGCGGGAGTTCGGACAGATACGCAGTATTTT; CDR3aa: CASSQGLAGVRTDTQYF
abundance: -; d_gene: -; len: 14; j_gene: TRBJ2-7; v_gene: TRBV25-1; CDR3nt: TGTGCCAGCAGGAGGGGGGCTTCCTCCTACGAGCAGTACTTC; CDR3aa: CASRRGASSYEQYF
abundance: few; d_gene: TRBD1; len: 16; j_gene: TRBJ1-5; v_gene: TRBV20-1; CDR3nt: TGCAGTGCTAGAGGCGGAGGACAGGGTAGCAATCAGCCCCAGCATTTT; CDR3aa: CSARGGGQGSNQPQHF
abundance: many; d_gene: -; len: 13; j_gene: TRBJ2-3; v_gene: TRBV29-1; CDR3nt: TGCAGCGTTGGAGGGGACTTGGCAGATACGCAGTATTTT; CDR3aa: CSVGGDLADTQYF
abundance: many; d_gene: -; len: 13; j_gene: TRBJ1-2; v_gene: TRBV7-9; CDR3nt: TGTGCCAGCAGCTTAGTTTGGATTCGTGGCTACACCTTC; CDR3aa: CASSLVWIRGYTF
abundance: many; d_gene: TRBD1; len: 14; j_gene: TRBJ1-4; v_gene: TRBV7-9; CDR3nt: TGTGCCAGCAGCTTAACAGGGGGCGGAGAAAAACTGTTTTTT; CDR3aa: CASSLTGGGEKLFF
abundance: many; d_gene: TRBD1; len: 13; j_gene: TRBJ2-3; v_gene: TRBV6-6; CDR3nt: TGTGCCAGCAGATTACAGGGGACAGATACGCAGTATTTT; CDR3aa: CASRLQGTDTQYF
abundance: few; d_gene: TRBD1; len: 13; j_gene: TRBJ2-3; v_gene: TRBV6-2/TRBV6-3; CDR3nt: TGTGCCAGCAGAAAGACAGGGGCAGATACGCAGTATTTT; CDR3aa: CASRKTGADTQYF
abundance: many; d_gene: TRBD2; len: 15; j_gene: TRBJ2-7; v_gene: TRBV20-1; CDR3nt: TGCAGTGCTAGTTCCCCCTTGACTAGCGCCTACGAGCAGTACTTC; CDR3aa: CSASSPLTSAYEQYF
abundance: many; d_gene: TRBD1; len: 15; j_gene: TRBJ1-1; v_gene: TRBV7-3; CDR3nt: TGTGCCAGCAGGAAAACGGGACAGGGAAACACTGAAGCTTTCTTT; CDR3aa: CASRKTGQGNTEAFF
abundance: many; d_gene: -; len: 15; j_gene: TRBJ2-7; v_gene: TRBV7-8; CDR3nt: TGTGCCAGCAGCCATTACGGACAGATTTCCTACGAGCAGTACTTC; CDR3aa: CASSHYGQISYEQYF
abundance: many; d_gene: TRBD1; len: 16; j_gene: TRBJ1-2; v_gene: TRBV7-9; CDR3nt: TGTGCCAGCAGCTTAGCGGGGACAGCTTCTCCCTATGGCTACACCTTC; CDR3aa: CASSLAGTASPYGYTF
abundance: -; d_gene: -; len: 15; j_gene: TRBJ2-7; v_gene: TRBV9; CDR3nt: TGTGCCAGCAGCGTAGCCTGGGGGAGCTCCTACGAGCAGTACTTC; CDR3aa: CASSVAWGSSYEQYF
abundance: -; d_gene: TRBD2; len: 14; j_gene: TRBJ2-2; v_gene: TRBV5-5; CDR3nt: TGTGCCAGCAGCGGGACTACTTCTACCGGGGAGCTGTTTTTT; CDR3aa: CASSGTTSTGELFF
abundance: many; d_gene: TRBD1; len: 15; j_gene: TRBJ2-2; v_gene: TRBV2; CDR3nt: TGTGCCAGCAGTGACAGGGGGCTCGGCACCGGGGAGCTGTTTTTT; CDR3aa: CASSDRGLGTGELFF
abundance: many; d_gene: -; len: 15; j_gene: TRBJ2-5; v_gene: TRBV6-6; CDR3nt: TGTGCCAGCAGTTACGGAACCACGTACCAAGAGACCCAGTACTTC; CDR3aa: CASSYGTTYQETQYF
abundance: many; d_gene: -; len: 19; j_gene: TRBJ2-2; v_gene: TRBV9; CDR3nt: TGTGCCAGCAGCGCCGTGGGGGCGCCTAACGCCCCGAACACCGGGGAGCTGTTTTTT; CDR3aa: CASSAVGAPNAPNTGELFF
abundance: once; d_gene: -; len: 15; j_gene: TRBJ2-1; v_gene: TRBV12-3/TRBV12-4; CDR3nt: TGTGCCAGCAGCGAACCGGGACGGGTCTACAATGAGCAGTTCTTC; CDR3aa: CASSEPGRVYNEQFF
abundance: many; d_gene: TRBD1; len: 15; j_gene: TRBJ1-1; v_gene: TRBV7-9; CDR3nt: TGTGCCAGCAGGCATAGGACAGGGGCGAACACTGAAGCTTTCTTT; CDR3aa: CASRHRTGANTEAFF
abundance: few; d_gene: -; len: 12; j_gene: TRBJ1-1; v_gene: TRBV6-2/TRBV6-3; CDR3nt: TGTGCCAGCACTCCTGAGACAGGAAAAGCTTTCTTT; CDR3aa: CASTPETGKAFF
abundance: many; d_gene: TRBD1; len: 15; j_gene: TRBJ2-5; v_gene: TRBV10-3; CDR3nt: TGTGCCATCAGCGGGACAGTCCAAAGGGGAGAGGCCCAGTACTTC; CDR3aa: CAISGTVQRGEAQYF
abundance: -; d_gene: -; len: 14; j_gene: TRBJ2-5; v_gene: TRBV24-1; CDR3nt: TGTGCCACCAGTGATTTCGGAGGGAAAGAGACCCAGTACTTC; CDR3aa: CATSDFGGKETQYF
abundance: many; d_gene: -; len: 14; j_gene: TRBJ2-2; v_gene: TRBV5-1; CDR3nt: TGCGCCAGCAGCTTGGCGGGACCCACCGGGGAGCTGTTTTTT; CDR3aa: CASSLAGPTGELFF
abundance: many; d_gene: -; len: 15; j_gene: TRBJ2-5; v_gene: TRBV12-3/TRBV12-4; CDR3nt: TGTGCCAGCAGTTTAGGCCAGGGCCCACAAGAGACCCAGTACTTC; CDR3aa: CASSLGQGPQETQYF
abundance: many; d_gene: -; len: 14; j_gene: TRBJ2-1; v_gene: TRBV29-1; CDR3nt: TGCAGCGGGGGACGGGACGTCTCCTACAATGAGCAGTTCTTC; CDR3aa: CSGGRDVSYNEQFF
abundance: many; d_gene: TRBD2; len: 15; j_gene: TRBJ2-3; v_gene: TRBV7-2; CDR3nt: TGTGCCAGCAGCGGAACTAGCGGGGGGGCTTCCACGCAGTATTTT; CDR3aa: CASSGTSGGASTQYF
abundance: many; d_gene: -; len: 14; j_gene: TRBJ2-7; v_gene: TRBV19; CDR3nt: TGTGCCAGTAGTGAGGGACACCCGTCCTACGAGCAGTACTTC; CDR3aa: CASSEGHPSYEQYF
abundance: -; d_gene: -; len: 15; j_gene: TRBJ2-3; v_gene: TRBV3-1; CDR3nt: TGTGCCAGCAGCCGCCGGGGTGATGACACAGATACGCAGTATTTT; CDR3aa: CASSRRGDDTDTQYF
abundance: -; d_gene: TRBD2; len: 17; j_gene: TRBJ2-3; v_gene: TRBV15; CDR3nt: TGTGCCACCAGCAGAGGCCCTAGCGGGGGGGCTGCAGATACGCAGTATTTT; CDR3aa: CATSRGPSGGAADTQYF
abundance: -; d_gene: TRBD2; len: 14; j_gene: TRBJ2-3; v_gene: TRBV29-1; CDR3nt: TGCTGCGCCCAGCGGCGGGGGGTATCAGATACGCAGTATTTT; CDR3aa: CCAQRRGVSDTQYF
abundance: few; d_gene: TRBD2; len: 12; j_gene: TRBJ2-7; v_gene: TRBV20-1; CDR3nt: TGCAGTTGGGATAGCGGGAGCTACGAGCAGTACTTC; CDR3aa: CSWDSGSYEQYF
abundance: few; d_gene: -; len: 12; j_gene: TRBJ2-7; v_gene: TRBV20-1; CDR3nt: TGCAGTGCTAGGAGGGGGAACTACGAGCAGTACTTC; CDR3aa: CSARRGNYEQYF
abundance: -; d_gene: TRBD1; len: 12; j_gene: TRBJ2-7; v_gene: TRBV3-1; CDR3nt: TGTGCCAGCAGCCTCGGGACAGGCGAGCAGTACTTC; CDR3aa: CASSLGTGEQYF
abundance: many; d_gene: -; len: 11; j_gene: TRBJ2-1; v_gene: TRBV14; CDR3nt: TGTGCCAGCAGGAACTACAATGAGCAGTTCTTC; CDR3aa: CASRNYNEQFF
abundance: many; d_gene: TRBD2; len: 15; j_gene: TRBJ2-3; v_gene: TRBV11-3; CDR3nt: TGTGCCAGCAGCCGAGGGAGCGGGGATTCAGATACGCAGTATTTT; CDR3aa: CASSRGSGDSDTQYF
abundance: many; d_gene: -; len: 15; j_gene: TRBJ2-1; v_gene: TRBV12-3/TRBV12-4; CDR3nt: TGTGCCAGCAGTCCACAGGGACTGGCCTACAATGAGCAGTTCTTC; CDR3aa: CASSPQGLAYNEQFF
abundance: -; d_gene: TRBD2; len: 15; j_gene: TRBJ2-7; v_gene: TRBV5-1; CDR3nt: TGCGCCAGCAGCCTGGGGACTAGCGGGATCGACGAGCAGTACTTC; CDR3aa: CASSLGTSGIDEQYF
abundance: many; d_gene: -; len: 14; j_gene: TRBJ2-1; v_gene: TRBV7-9; CDR3nt: TGTGCCAGCAGCCCCCCTGGGTTCTACAATGAGCAGTTCTTC; CDR3aa: CASSPPGFYNEQFF
abundance: few; d_gene: TRBD2; len: 17; j_gene: TRBJ2-3; v_gene: TRBV11-2; CDR3nt: TGTGCCAGCAGCCAAGATTACGGGCGGGAGGGGACAGATACGCAGTATTTT; CDR3aa: CASSQDYGREGTDTQYF
abundance: few; d_gene: -; len: 13; j_gene: TRBJ2-7; v_gene: TRBV7-9; CDR3nt: TGTGCCAGCAGCCCAACAAACGGAGGGAGGATCTACTTC; CDR3aa: CASSPTNGGRIYF
abundance: few; d_gene: TRBD2; len: 19; j_gene: TRBJ2-3; v_gene: TRBV7-8; CDR3nt: TGTGCCAGCAGCCCCGGGACTAGCGGGAGTAAACCTAGCACAGATACGCAGTATTTT; CDR3aa: CASSPGTSGSKPSTDTQYF
abundance: many; d_gene: -; len: 17; j_gene: TRBJ2-3; v_gene: TRBV11-3; CDR3nt: TGTGCCAGCAGCTCCTCTCTGGGGAGAGGGGGCACAGATACGCAGTATTTT; CDR3aa: CASSSSLGRGGTDTQYF
abundance: many; d_gene: TRBD2; len: 16; j_gene: TRBJ2-2; v_gene: TRBV6-1; CDR3nt: TGTGCCAGCACCACTAGCGGGAGATGGGCATGGGGGGAGCTGTTTTTT; CDR3aa: CASTTSGRWAWGELFF
abundance: -; d_gene: TRBD1; len: 13; j_gene: TRBJ1-3; v_gene: TRBV30; CDR3nt: TGTGCCTGGAGGAACAGGGGGGGAAACACCATATATTTT; CDR3aa: CAWRNRGGNTIYF
abundance: many; d_gene: -; len: 13; j_gene: TRBJ1-2; v_gene: TRBV28; CDR3nt: TGTGCCAGCAGTTTAGGGTTGCAAGCCGGCTACACCTTC; CDR3aa: CASSLGLQAGYTF
abundance: few; d_gene: TRBD2; len: 17; j_gene: TRBJ2-1; v_gene: TRBV7-2; CDR3nt: TGTGCCAGCAGCCAGTCCAGGACTAGCGGGGCCTACAATGAGCAGTTCTTC; CDR3aa: CASSQSRTSGAYNEQFF